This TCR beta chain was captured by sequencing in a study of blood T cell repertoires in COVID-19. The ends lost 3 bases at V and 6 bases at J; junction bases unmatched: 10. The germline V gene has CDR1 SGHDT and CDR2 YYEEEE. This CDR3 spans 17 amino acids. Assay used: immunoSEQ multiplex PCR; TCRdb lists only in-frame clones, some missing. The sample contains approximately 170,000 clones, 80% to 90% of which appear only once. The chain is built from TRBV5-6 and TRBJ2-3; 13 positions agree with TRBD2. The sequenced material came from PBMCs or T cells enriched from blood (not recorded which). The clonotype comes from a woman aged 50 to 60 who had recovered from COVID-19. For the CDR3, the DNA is TGTGCCAGCAGCTGGGGGACTAGCGGGAAGGATTTCGATACGCAGTATTTT. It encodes CASSWGTSGKDFDTQYF.